These 31 T cell receptor beta chains were all obtained from the same sample, sequenced in a study of persistence of HIV-infected CD4 T cells. The immunoSEQ assay was version 4, run in survey mode. The assay was immunoSEQ multiplex PCR, and TCRdb's table has in-frame clones only and misses some. The table shows roughly 30,000 clones, with around 80% occurring only once. Stimulation used 9 to 10 ug/mL lysate from CMV-infected fibroblasts. CD40L/CD69 double-negative CD45RO-high memory CD4+ T cells were collected. Their target antigens are unknown. The starting material was CD4+ T cells sorted from PBMCs after approximately 18-hour stimulation, obtained from a patient who received antiretroviral therapy. These receptors all come from an adult man with HIV who was CMV-seropositive.

The chain joins TRBV3-1 (or the pseudogene TRBV3-2) to TRBJ1-1; D perhaps matches TRBD1 (5 bases). Germline V gene lookup returns CDR1 LGHDT and CDR2 YNNKEL (reference sequence). There are 13 residues in the CDR3. The V and J ends lost 1 base and 7 bases respectively, with 10 bases between them. The CDR3 bases are TGTGCCAGCAGCCAAGCTGTGGGGCGTGAAGCTTTCTTT. Amino acids: CASSQAVGREAFF.

As for this clone: The same CDR3 also results from other DNA sequences found in this sample. The chain is built from TRBV18 and TRBJ1-4; D is unresolved. The germline V gene has CDR1 KGHSH and CDR2 LQKENI. Trimming left V 2 bases short and J 0 bases short, with 10 bases between. CDR3 length: 16 residues. The CDR3 is CASSPTGPATNEKLFF. Here the CDR3 DNA reads TGTGCCAGCTCACCAACCGGACCGGCAACTAATGAAAAACTGTTTTTT.

This rearrangement joins TRBV24-1 to TRBJ1-2; no reliable D call. The CDR3 runs to 13 residues. Deletions cut 0 bases from V and 12 bases from J, with 13 bases between. Germline CDR1 reads KGHDR; CDR2 reads SFDVKD. CDR3 loop: CATSDLKSLRHTF. In DNA form, the CDR3 reads TGTGCCACCAGTGATTTGAAGTCCCTCCGCCACACCTTC.

The V call is TRBV7-2, the J call TRBJ2-7; 10 bases are a match to TRBD2. Trimming cost V 3 bases and J 2 bases; bases outside gene matches: 4. Germline lookup yields CDR1 SGHTA and CDR2 FQGNSA. The CDR3 runs 15 residues. The CDR3 DNA sequence: TGTGCCAGCAGCTTCGGACTAGCGGCAACCTACGAGCAGTACTTC. This codes for CASSFGLAATYEQYF. Using reference TRBV7-2 and TRBJ2-7 for the parts outside the CDR3, the full variable domain is GAGVSQSPSNKVTEKGKDVELRCDPISGHTALYWYRQSLGQGLEFLIYFQGNSAPDKSGLPSDRFSAERTGGSVSTLTIQRTQQEDSAVYLCASSFGLAATYEQYFGPGTRLTVT.

The rearrangement uses TRBV9 and TRBJ2-7; tentatively, D is TRBD2 (5 bases). CDR3 length: 16 residues. Germline V CDR1 and CDR2: SGDLS, YYNGEE. Trimming cost V 0 bases and J 6 bases, with 19 bases left between them. The CDR3 bases are TGTGCCAGCAGCGTAGCTAGGCTAGCTTCTCTCGCCGAGCAGTACTTC. Residues: CASSVARLASLAEQYF.

This clone was recorded only once. The chain has TRBV5-1 and TRBJ1-4, with D uncertain. Germline V gives CDR1 SGHRS, CDR2 YFSETQ. There are 14 residues in the CDR3. The ends were cut back, 4 bases at V and 0 bases at J, with 7 bases in the middle. CDR3 in DNA: TGCGCCAGCAGCCCCGGGACAACTAATGAAAAACTGTTTTTT. It is translated as CASSPGTTNEKLFF.

V and J are TRBV2 and TRBJ2-3; perhaps TRBD2 as D (6 bases). The CDR3 has 12 residues. Trimming left V 6 bases short and J 5 bases short, with 9 bases between. Germline CDR1 and CDR2: SNHLY and FYNNEI. In nucleotides, the CDR3 is TGTGCCAGCAGGCGGGATGGAGATACGCAGTATTTT. Amino acid sequence: CASRRDGDTQYF.

The J gene is TRBJ2-1, the V gene TRBV19, with D unresolved. The CDR3 length is 14 residues. V was pared by 2 bases and J by 5 bases, with 10 bases between. Germline CDR1 LNHDA, CDR2 SQIVND (reference sequence). CDR3: CASSIYSGHNEQFF. Written as DNA, the CDR3 is TGTGCCAGTAGTATATATTCGGGTCACAATGAGCAGTTCTTC.

This clone was seen a single time. The CDR3 loop is CASSSGRGQRPEAFF. Written as DNA, the CDR3 is TGCGCCAGCAGCTCCGGCAGGGGACAGCGCCCTGAAGCTTTCTTT. The chain employs TRBV5-1 and TRBJ1-1, with TRBD1 matching over 7 bases. Losses at the gene ends were 3 bases for V and 6 bases for J; bases not matched to a gene: 11. This CDR3 is built from 15 residues. Germline V CDR1 and CDR2: SGHRS, YFSETQ. The whole variable domain, remainder taken from reference TRBV5-1 and TRBJ1-1, is KAGVTQTPRYLIKTRGQQVTLSCSPISGHRSVSWYQQTPGQGLQFLFEYFSETQRNKGNFPGRFSGRQFSNSRSEMNVSTLELGDSALYLCASSSGRGQRPEAFFGQGTRLTVV.

Only one count was recorded for this clone. CDR3 bases: TGTGCCAGCAGCGCGACTAGCGCGAACACCGGGGAGCTGTTTTTT. This gives the protein CASSATSANTGELFF. The chain uses TRBV9 and TRBJ2-2; 8 bases map to TRBD2. CDR1 is SGDLS, CDR2 YYNGEE, per germline. The V and J ends lost 3 bases and 0 bases, in that order; junction bases with no gene match: 1. This CDR3 has 15 residues.

This chain connects TRBV23-1 to TRBJ1-5; D call uncertain. TRBV23-1 is annotated as an ORF whose role is uncertain. The CDR3 covers 18 residues. Trimming shortened V by 0 bases and J by 0 bases, and 15 bases separated the two germline ends. The CDR3 spells CASSQSCQLRNSNQPQHF. The CDR3 region has the DNA TGCGCCAGCAGTCAATCATGTCAGCTCAGAAATAGCAATCAGCCCCAGCATTTT.

CDR3 bases: TGTGCCAGCAGTTACAGACAGTTCTATGGCTACACCTTC. Its protein is CASSYRQFYGYTF. The chain couples TRBV6-5 to TRBJ1-2; perhaps TRBD1 as D (5 bases). V dropped 2 bases and J dropped 4 bases, with 8 bases sitting between them. CDR3 length equals 13 residues. Germline V CDR1 and CDR2: MNHEY, SVGAGI.

This clone was seen only a few times. V is TRBV18 and J is TRBJ1-5; 9 bases align to TRBD1. The junction had 7 bases not matched to a gene; V was cut back by 2 bases and J by 5 bases. The germline V gene encodes CDR1 KGHSH and CDR2 LQKENI. The CDR3 contains 16 residues. CDR3 residues: CASSPFRDRDDQPQHF. In DNA form, the CDR3 reads TGTGCCAGCTCACCATTCCGGGACAGGGACGATCAGCCCCAGCATTTT. The complete variable domain, with remaining parts taken from reference TRBV18 and TRBJ1-5, reads NAGVMQNPRHLVRRRGQEARLRCSPMKGHSHVYWYRQLPEEGLKFMVYLQKENIIDESGMPKERFSAEFPKEGPSILRIQQVVRGDSAAYFCASSPFRDRDDQPQHFGDGTRLSIL.

This clone was seen only once. V gene TRBV7-8 combines with J gene TRBJ2-6; tentative D call: TRBD1 (6 bases). Germline V lookup: CDR1 SGHVS, CDR2 FQNEAQ. V lost 0 bases and J 1 base, leaving 7 bases between the germline ends. This CDR3 has 16 residues. CDR3 sequence reads: CASSLARGSGANVLTF. For the CDR3, the DNA is TGTGCCAGCAGCTTAGCCAGGGGATCTGGGGCCAACGTCCTGACTTTC.

V and J are TRBV25-1 and TRBJ2-1, with 11 bases lining up with TRBD2. Per the germline V gene, CDR1 is MGHDK and CDR2 is SYGVNS. The V and J ends lost 6 bases and 9 bases, in that order; junction bases with no gene match: 10. CDR3 size: 15 residues. The CDR3 spells CASREDSGGAGEQFF. The DNA of the CDR3 is TGTGCCAGCAGAGAAGATAGCGGGGGGGCCGGTGAGCAGTTCTTC.

The CDR3 DNA reads as TGCAGTGCTAGTCCCATCGGGACAGCTAATGAAAAACTGTTTTTT. It codes for CSASPIGTANEKLFF. The V gene is TRBV20-1, the J gene TRBJ1-4; TRBD1 aligns across 7 bases. Germline-derived CDR1 and CDR2 are DFQATT and SNEGSKA (reference sequence). V lost 3 bases and J lost 3; bases outside the gene matches: 7. This CDR3 spans 15 amino acids.

The chain combines TRBV9 with TRBJ2-3; D may be TRBD1 (5 bases). This CDR3 comprises 15 residues. Germline CDR1 SGDLS, CDR2 YYNGEE. The germline V and J ends were trimmed by 0 bases and 8 bases, with 16 bases remaining between them. Here the CDR3 reads CASSVEGVHSGTQYF. The CDR3 nucleotides are TGTGCCAGCAGCGTAGAAGGGGTGCACAGTGGTACGCAGTATTTT.

This clone was counted a few times. The J gene is TRBJ2-2, the V gene TRBV3-1 (or the pseudogene TRBV3-2); D is unclear. The CDR3 totals 14 residues. The V gene's germline CDR1 is LGHDT and CDR2 YNNKEL (reference sequence). V gave up 5 bases and J gave up 6 bases, with 13 bases separating them. CDR3 loop: CASSFGARAGELFF. In DNA, the CDR3 is TGTGCCAGCAGCTTTGGAGCTAGGGCCGGGGAGCTGTTTTTT.

The V gene is TRBV4-1, the J gene TRBJ2-3, with D maybe TRBD1 (5 bases). V was cut by 6 bases and J by 2 bases, with 6 bases left in between. The CDR3 sequence is 12 residues long. Germline V gene sequence: CDR1 MGHRA, CDR2 YSYEKL. Written as DNA, the CDR3 is TGCGCCAGCAGAGGGGACACAGATACGCAGTATTTT. Its translation: CASRGDTDTQYF.

The V gene is TRBV24-1, the J gene TRBJ1-2; 9 bases align to TRBD1. Trimming removed 3 bases from V and 4 bases from J; junction bases left unmatched: 5. The CDR3 has 15 residues. Germline assignment: CDR1 KGHDR and CDR2 SFDVKD. The CDR3 DNA reads as TGTGCCACCAGTGATCACAGGGGGCGCGCCTATGGCTACACCTTC. This sequence encodes CATSDHRGRAYGYTF.

The genes are TRBV5-1 and TRBJ2-1, with D possibly called TRBD1 or TRBD2 (5 bases each). Per the germline V gene, CDR1 is SGHRS and CDR2 is YFSETQ. The CDR3 sequence is 15 residues long. Trimming shortened V by 1 base and J by 7 bases, and 15 bases separated the two germline ends. This CDR3 is CASSLLGDRGNEQFF. Written as DNA, the CDR3 is TGCGCCAGCAGCTTGTTGGGGGACCGGGGTAATGAGCAGTTCTTC.

The rearrangement joins TRBV6-6 to TRBJ1-3; a possible D gene is TRBD1 (6 bases). V lost 5 bases to trimming and J lost 0 bases, with 14 bases between them. The CDR3 extends over 16 amino acids. Germline CDR1 reads MNHNY; CDR2 reads SVGAGI (reference sequence). This CDR3 is CASSPRGASSGNTIYF. The CDR3 DNA follows: TGTGCCAGCAGTCCACGGGGGGCGAGCTCTGGAAACACCATATATTTT.

V usage is TRBV6-5 and J usage is TRBJ1-6; no firm D call. CDR1 is MNHEY and CDR2 is SVGAGI in the germline V gene. The CDR3 spans 13 residues. The V gene lost 5 bases and the J gene lost 6 bases, with 8 bases spanning the gap. CDR3 residues: CASSQDRNSPLHF. Written as DNA, the CDR3 is TGTGCCAGCAGTCAGGACCGTAATTCACCCCTCCACTTT.

The chain joins TRBV2 to TRBJ1-1; the D gene is possibly TRBD1 (6 bases). The CDR3 has 14 residues. V lost 4 bases and J lost 1, with 10 bases in between. CDR1 SNHLY and CDR2 FYNNEI come from the germline V gene. CDR3 amino acids: CASSGDRSNTEAFF. In DNA, the CDR3 is TGTGCCAGCAGTGGAGACAGGTCGAACACTGAAGCTTTCTTT.

The gene calls are TRBV18 and TRBJ2-7; D is unclear. CDR1 is KGHSH and CDR2 is LQKENI in the germline V gene. The CDR3 is 14 amino acids. The germline V and J ends were trimmed by 3 bases and 2 bases, with 11 bases remaining between them. The CDR3 loop reads CASSPNAATYEQYF. The CDR3 DNA follows: TGTGCCAGCTCACCTAACGCAGCCACCTACGAGCAGTACTTC.

J is TRBJ1-6 and V is TRBV3-1 (or the pseudogene TRBV3-2); possible D gene TRBD1, 6 bases. The germline V gene encodes CDR1 LGHDT and CDR2 YNNKEL (reference sequence). V lost 1 base to trimming and J lost 0 bases, with 7 bases between them. There are 16 residues in the CDR3. The CDR3 coding sequence is TGTGCCAGCAGCCAAGGCAGGGGCTCCTATAATTCACCCCTCCACTTT. It encodes CASSQGRGSYNSPLHF.

This chain connects TRBV18 to TRBJ2-7, with 9 bases that match TRBD2. The CDR3 is 17 amino acids. Germline V CDR1 and CDR2: KGHSH, LQKENI. The trim removed 4 bases at V and 2 bases at J, leaving 12 bases unmatched. CDR3 in DNA: TGTGCCAGCTCACTCGGACAGGTTCGCGGGGGGGCCTACGAGCAGTACTTC. This codes for CASSLGQVRGGAYEQYF.

The V call is TRBV6-5, the J call TRBJ2-7; 7 positions agree with TRBD2. This CDR3 is 12 amino acids long. Losses at the gene ends were 8 bases for V and 0 bases for J; bases not matched to a gene: 1. The germline V gene has CDR1 MNHEY and CDR2 SVGAGI. CDR3 DNA: TGTGCCAGCGGGGGGGTCTCCTACGAGCAGTACTTC. As protein: CASGGVSYEQYF.

This clone was observed a few times. V is TRBV18 and J is TRBJ2-3; 10 bases are shared with TRBD1. The CDR3 is 16 residues long. From germline, CDR1 is KGHSH and CDR2 LQKENI. The junction had 8 bases not matched to a gene; V was cut back by 3 bases and J by 5 bases. CDR3 amino acids: CASSPLRDRGKDTQYF. DNA for the CDR3: TGTGCCAGCTCACCTCTCCGGGACAGGGGAAAAGATACGCAGTATTTT.

The rearrangement uses TRBV28 and TRBJ1-4; possibly TRBD1 for D (6 bases). Germline CDR1 MDHEN, CDR2 SYDVKM. The V end lost 6 bases, the J end lost 3 bases, and 11 bases lay between the germline ends. The CDR3 contains 14 residues. CDR3 DNA: TGTGCCAGCAGGTTGGACAGTTCTAATGAAAAACTGTTTTTT. As protein: CASRLDSSNEKLFF.

The chain's CDR3 is CASSLVVRYGYTF. In DNA form, the CDR3 reads TGTGCCAGCAGCCTAGTCGTTCGCTATGGCTACACCTTC. The gene calls are TRBV5-5 and TRBJ1-2, with no clear D. Germline V gene sequence: CDR1 SGHKS, CDR2 YYEKEE (reference sequence). With 4 bases removed from V and 4 bases from J, the gap between germline ends came to 11 bases. The CDR3 contains 13 residues.